The 6 T cell receptor beta chains in this list originate from one sample, sequenced in a study of blood T cell repertoires in COVID-19. Sequenced by immunoSEQ multiplex PCR; TCRdb stores in-frame clones only, minus some. The table includes 400,000 to 450,000 clones, around 90% detected once. Sequencing was done on a sample of PBMCs or T cells enriched from blood (not recorded which). The origin of the receptors is a man between 18 and 29 years old who had recovered from COVID-19.

The chain combines TRBV11-1 with TRBJ2-1, with 8 bases aligning to TRBD2. The length of the CDR3 is 15 residues. Germline V lookup: CDR1 SGHAT, CDR2 FQDESV (reference sequence). V was clipped by 1 base and J by 3 bases; unmatched bases: 2. CDR3 protein: CASSLESGSYNEQFF. The DNA for the CDR3 is TGTGCCAGCAGCTTAGAAAGCGGGAGCTACAATGAGCAGTTCTTC.

Concerning this clone: A much larger clone is a single base away; this may be a read error. The same CDR3 is also encoded by other DNA sequences in this sample. The chain uses TRBV12-3 or TRBV12-4 and TRBJ1-5, with 7 bases aligning to TRBD1. The CDR3 runs 13 residues. The J segment lost 4 bases and the V segment lost 5 bases, leaving 2 bases of the junction unmatched. The CDR3 DNA follows: TGTGCCAGCAGTCCGACAGGGAATCAGCCCCAGCATTTT. Its translation is CASSPTGNQPQHF.

This sequence joins TRBV9 and TRBJ1-3; perhaps TRBD1 as D (5 bases). This CDR3 has 14 residues. Trimming stripped 6 bases from V and 2 bases from J, with 12 bases between. Germline V gene data show CDR1 as SGDLS and CDR2 as YYNGEE. This CDR3 reads CASTQGTAGNTIYF. The DNA for the CDR3 is TGTGCCAGCACCCAGGGAACAGCTGGAAACACCATATATTTT.

The chain is built from TRBV11-2 and TRBJ2-6; 7 nucleotides match TRBD1. The CDR3 consists of 19 residues. Per germline, CDR1 SGHAT and CDR2 FQNNGV. Unmatched junction bases numbered 14, after V lost 5 bases and J lost 1 base. The CDR3 sequence is CASSPGGKGTVSGANVLTF. CDR3 DNA: TGTGCCAGCAGCCCAGGGGGAAAAGGAACGGTGTCTGGGGCCAACGTCCTGACTTTC.

V is TRBV7-9 and J is TRBJ1-1; D ambiguous. Germline-derived CDR1 and CDR2 are SEHNR and FQNEAQ (reference sequence). The length of the CDR3 is 16 residues. V shed 2 bases and J shed 5 bases, with 18 bases lying between them. Written as DNA, the CDR3 is TGTGCCAGCAGCTTAACTGTTTCGGACTCCCCGACTGAAGCTTTCTTT. Its protein is CASSLTVSDSPTEAFF.

This clone came up once. The genes are TRBV6-5 and TRBJ2-7; 7 bases match TRBD1. Trimming took 8 bases from V and 2 from J; bases not matched to a gene: 9. CDR3 length equals 14 residues. CDR1 is MNHEY, CDR2 SVGAGI, per germline. The DNA for the CDR3 is TGTGCCAGCGGACCTAGACAGGGAGCCTACGAGCAGTACTTC. Amino acid sequence: CASGPRQGAYEQYF.